These 18 T cell receptor beta chains share one sample of origin, sequenced in a study of blood T cell repertoires in COVID-19. The table came from immunoSEQ multiplex PCR; TCRdb's copy has only in-frame clones and leaves some out. The table lists fewer than 20,000 clones, 85% to 90% of them singletons. The sample taken for sequencing was peripheral blood. Every receptor here comes from a man aged 60 to 69 with acute or convalescent COVID-19.

CDR3 in DNA: TGTGCCAGCACCCTAGGTGGACTAGCGGGAGCGGGTGAGCAGTACTTC. Encoded protein: CASTLGGLAGAGEQYF. This chain links TRBV7-2 with TRBJ2-7; 13 nucleotides align to TRBD2. With V trimmed by 7 bases and J by 7 bases, 13 bases remained unmatched. The germline CDR1 and CDR2 sequences are SGHTA and FQGNSA. This CDR3 comprises 16 residues.

This chain connects TRBV9 to TRBJ2-3; perhaps TRBD1 as D (6 bases). The CDR3 loop spans 13 amino acids. Germline V gene sequence: CDR1 SGDLS, CDR2 YYNGEE. The V and J ends lost 3 bases and 4 bases respectively, with 9 bases between them. CDR3 in amino acids: CASSEGVADTQYF. CDR3 DNA: TGTGCCAGCAGCGAGGGGGTAGCAGATACGCAGTATTTT.

The V and J genes are TRBV28 and TRBJ1-1, with 8 bases that match TRBD1. This CDR3 has 15 amino acids. With V trimmed by 3 bases and J by 6 bases, 9 bases remained unmatched. Germline V gene data show CDR1 as MDHEN and CDR2 as SYDVKM. The chain's CDR3 is CASSFEYRDRPEAFF. The CDR3 DNA is TGTGCCAGCAGTTTCGAATACAGGGACAGGCCTGAAGCTTTCTTT.

V is TRBV5-4 and J is TRBJ1-2, with TRBD1 matching 9 bases. The trim removed 5 bases at V and 4 bases at J, leaving 12 bases unmatched. This CDR3 region has 16 residues. The germline V gene encodes CDR1 SGHNT and CDR2 YYREEE (reference sequence). The CDR3 region has the DNA TGTGCCAGCAGTAATCCGGGACAGGGACGGAGCTATGGCTACACCTTC. Residues: CASSNPGQGRSYGYTF.

In DNA, the CDR3 is TGTGCCAGCAGCCATCGGGATGAAAAACTGTTTTTT. This codes for CASSHRDEKLFF. The chain recombines TRBV28 with TRBJ1-4; D not certain. Trimming stripped 6 bases from V and 6 bases from J, with 8 bases between. The CDR3 consists of 12 residues. Germline V gene lookup returns CDR1 MDHEN and CDR2 SYDVKM. Full variable domain (remainder filled in from reference TRBV28 and TRBJ1-4): DVKVTQSSRYLVKRTGEKVFLECVQDMDHENMFWYRQDPGLGLRLIYFSYDVKMKEKGDIPEGYSVSREKKERFSLILESASTNQTSMYLCASSHRDEKLFFGSGTQLSVL.

The V gene is TRBV14, the J gene TRBJ2-5, with a weak D call TRBD2 (5 bases). The germline gives CDR1 SGHDN, CDR2 FVKESK. This CDR3 spans 13 amino acids. V was trimmed by 4 bases and J by 4 bases, leaving 10 bases between them. CDR3 nucleotide sequence: TGTGCCAGCAGCCCCTTAGGAGGAGAGACCCAGTACTTC. It translates to CASSPLGGETQYF.

The rearrangement joins TRBV5-4 to TRBJ2-1; weak D call: TRBD1 (5 bases). Germline CDR1 is SGHNT and CDR2 is YYREEE (reference sequence). With 3 bases removed from V and 9 bases from J, the gap between germline ends came to 19 bases. This CDR3 contains 15 residues. The CDR3 region is CASSSTVQGGGEQFF. The CDR3 DNA sequence: TGTGCCAGCAGCTCCACCGTTCAGGGCGGTGGTGAGCAGTTCTTC.

The V call is TRBV3-1 (or the pseudogene TRBV3-2), the J call TRBJ1-1; D is unresolved. The CDR3 sequence is 14 residues long. The V end was cut by 2 bases, the J end by 5 bases, with 12 bases between. Germline V lookup: CDR1 LGHDT, CDR2 YNNKEL (reference sequence). The CDR3 reads CASSQFEGRTEAFF. As DNA, the CDR3 is TGTGCCAGCAGCCAATTTGAAGGGAGGACTGAAGCTTTCTTT.

The chain combines TRBV6-5 with TRBJ1-5, with TRBD1 matching 10 bases. V lost 8 bases and J lost 7; bases outside the gene matches: 2. The germline CDR1 and CDR2 sequences are MNHEY and SVGAGI. This CDR3 spans 12 amino acids. The CDR3 nucleotides are TGTGCCAGCGGGACAGGGGTGCAGCCCCAGCATTTT. Translated: CASGTGVQPQHF.

The chain employs TRBV28 and TRBJ1-1; D uncertain. Trimming removed 3 bases from V and 1 base from J, with 9 bases in between. CDR3 length equals 14 residues. Germline CDR1 and CDR2: MDHEN and SYDVKM. This CDR3 is CASSFLAANTEAFF. The DNA for the CDR3 is TGTGCCAGCAGTTTTTTGGCCGCGAACACTGAAGCTTTCTTT. Filled out from reference TRBV28 and TRBJ1-1, the complete variable domain reads DVKVTQSSRYLVKRTGEKVFLECVQDMDHENMFWYRQDPGLGLRLIYFSYDVKMKEKGDIPEGYSVSREKKERFSLILESASTNQTSMYLCASSFLAANTEAFFGQGTRLTVV.

The rearrangement links TRBV6-1 to TRBJ2-3; D is uncertain. Trimming shortened V by 3 bases and J by 2 bases, and 9 bases separated the two germline ends. The CDR3 has 14 amino acids. Per the germline V gene, CDR1 is MNHNS and CDR2 is SASEGT. This chain's CDR3 is CASSEVYATDTQYF. CDR3 coding DNA: TGTGCCAGCAGTGAGGTCTACGCCACAGATACGCAGTATTTT.

V usage is TRBV12-5 and J usage is TRBJ1-1, with 8 bases identical to TRBD1. Germline V gene data show CDR1 as LGHNT and CDR2 as FRNRAP. V lost 1 base and J lost 10; bases outside the gene matches: 8. The CDR3 loop spans 14 amino acids. In nucleotides, the CDR3 is TGTGCTAGTGGTTTGGACGGACAGGGAAAGGGAGCTTTCTTT. It yields the protein CASGLDGQGKGAFF.

Here the CDR3 reads CASSLGRGWSYNEQFF. DNA of the CDR3: TGTGCCAGCAGCTTAGGCAGGGGGTGGTCTTACAATGAGCAGTTCTTC. The rearrangement uses TRBV11-3 and TRBJ2-1; 7 positions match TRBD1. The CDR3 is made up of 16 amino acids. Germline V gives CDR1 SGHNT, CDR2 YENEEA. The ends lost 1 base at V and 4 bases at J; junction bases unmatched: 7.

The chain links TRBV18 to TRBJ2-1; 9 bases map to TRBD1. Germline CDR1 KGHSH, CDR2 LQKENI. V lost 2 bases, J lost 10 bases, and 3 bases stayed unmatched. This CDR3 contains 13 residues. CDR3 in DNA: TGTGCCAGCTCACCATCGGGACAGGGAGAGCAGTTCTTC. Its protein product is CASSPSGQGEQFF.

The chain is built from TRBV2 and TRBJ1-3, with TRBD1 as a possible D gene (6 bases). The CDR3 loop spans 13 amino acids. Germline V lookup: CDR1 SNHLY, CDR2 FYNNEI. Trimming stripped 8 bases from V and 1 base from J, with 9 bases between. The CDR3 nucleotides read TGTGCCAGCGGCAGGGGTTCTGGAAACACCATATATTTT. Protein product: CASGRGSGNTIYF.

The chain employs TRBV15 and TRBJ2-5, with D possibly being TRBD2 (6 bases). The germline V gene encodes CDR1 LNHNV and CDR2 YYDKDF (reference sequence). CDR3 size: 12 residues. V gave up 3 bases and J gave up 5 bases, with 7 bases separating them. Written as DNA, the CDR3 is TGTGCCACCAGCAGCGGAGGGGAGACCCAGTACTTC. Encoded protein: CATSSGGETQYF.

The chain recombines TRBV10-2 with TRBJ2-6; 13 bases are shared with TRBD2. The germline V gene has CDR1 WSHSY and CDR2 SAAADI. The V and J ends lost 6 bases and 2 bases, in that order; junction bases with no gene match: 4. CDR3 length: 17 amino acids. For the CDR3, the DNA is TGCGCCAGCAGGCTGACTAGCGGGGGGACTGGGGCCAACGTCCTGACTTTC. This gives the protein CASRLTSGGTGANVLTF.

V usage is TRBV5-4 and J usage is TRBJ1-2; D is possibly TRBD1 (5 bases). The CDR3 runs to 13 residues. Germline V gene lookup returns CDR1 SGHNT and CDR2 YYREEE (reference sequence). V was cut by 7 bases and J by 7 bases, with 17 bases left in between. The CDR3 region has the DNA TGTGCCAGCGGAGGGGACCTCGGAGGTGGCTACACCTTC. It specifies CASGGDLGGGYTF. Combining the CDR3 with reference TRBV5-4 and TRBJ1-2 gives the whole variable domain ETGVTQSPTHLIKTRGQQVTLRCSSQSGHNTVSWYQQALGQGPQFIFQYYREEENGRGNFPPRFSGLQFPNYSSELNVNALELDDSALYLCASGGDLGGGYTFGSGTRLTVV.